These T cell receptor beta chains were read from a single sample in a study of cytomegalovirus exposure and HLA in healthy donors. Sequenced by immunoSEQ multiplex PCR; TCRdb stores in-frame clones only, minus some. The sample lists 100,000 to 150,000 clones, over 65% occurring once. Specimen: PBMCs. The receptors derive from a man between 18 and 29 years old in good health and CMV-seronegative. Each CDR3 is given with its conserved first and last residue. Each record gives: V gene, J gene, clone size, D gene, CDR3 protein, CDR3 DNA. The D gene is left open where the match is weak. Some rows mark clone size as missing; the rest say once, few, many or name a class of expanded clone.

V: TRBV27
J: TRBJ2-7
size: -
D: -
CDR3: CASSLMGGGTLGYEQYF
DNA: TGTGCCAGCAGTTTAATGGGCGGCGGGACCCTCGGTTACGAGCAGTACTTC

V: TRBV6-5
J: TRBJ1-1
size: few
D: -
CDR3: CASSPVAVNTEAFF
DNA: TGTGCCAGCAGCCCGGTGGCGGTGAACACTGAAGCTTTCTTT

V: TRBV7-9
J: TRBJ1-3
size: -
D: -
CDR3: CASSLGTVGNTMYF
DNA: TGTGCCAGCAGCTTAGGGACAGTCGGAAACACCATGTATTTT

V: TRBV13
J: TRBJ2-7
size: -
D: -
CDR3: CASRDHNRGGGEQYF
DNA: TGTGCCAGCAGAGATCATAACAGGGGAGGAGGCGAGCAGTACTTC

V: TRBV2
J: TRBJ1-4
size: -
D: -
CDR3: CASSEMNSPIDEKLFF
DNA: TGTGCCAGCAGTGAAATGAATTCTCCTATCGATGAAAAACTGTTTTTT

V: TRBV7-2
J: TRBJ2-3
size: -
D: TRBD2
CDR3: CASSPARVAGSGTDTQYF
DNA: TGTGCCAGCAGCCCTGCAAGGGTAGCGGGGTCGGGCACAGATACGCAGTATTTT

V: TRBV7-6
J: TRBJ1-6
size: medium-sized
D: -
CDR3: CASSLSGGSYNSPLHF
DNA: TGTGCCAGCAGCTTATCGGGGGGCTCCTATAATTCACCCCTCCACTTT

V: TRBV5-6
J: TRBJ2-7
size: -
D: -
CDR3: CASSSQGGSKYEQYF
DNA: TGTGCCAGCAGCTCGCAGGGTGGAAGTAAGTACGAGCAGTACTTC

V: TRBV6-5
J: TRBJ1-2
size: -
D: -
CDR3: CASSYSVYYGYTF
DNA: TGTGCCAGCAGTTATTCCGTTTACTATGGCTACACCTTC

V: TRBV6-1
J: TRBJ2-7
size: -
D: -
CDR3: CASSDGPYPYEQYF
DNA: TGTGCCAGCAGTGACGGTCCATATCCCTACGAGCAGTACTTC